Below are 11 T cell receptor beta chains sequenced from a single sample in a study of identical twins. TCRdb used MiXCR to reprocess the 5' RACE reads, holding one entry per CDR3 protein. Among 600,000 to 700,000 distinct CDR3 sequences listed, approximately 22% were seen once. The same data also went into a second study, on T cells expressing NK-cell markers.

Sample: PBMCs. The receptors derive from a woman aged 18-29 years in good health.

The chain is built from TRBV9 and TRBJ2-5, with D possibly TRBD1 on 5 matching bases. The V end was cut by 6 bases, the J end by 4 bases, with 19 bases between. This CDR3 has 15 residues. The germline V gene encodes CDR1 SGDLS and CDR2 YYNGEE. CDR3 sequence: CASKSGQGRGETQYF. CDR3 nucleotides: TGTGCCAGCAAAAGTGGGCAGGGAAGAGGAGAGACCCAGTACTTC.

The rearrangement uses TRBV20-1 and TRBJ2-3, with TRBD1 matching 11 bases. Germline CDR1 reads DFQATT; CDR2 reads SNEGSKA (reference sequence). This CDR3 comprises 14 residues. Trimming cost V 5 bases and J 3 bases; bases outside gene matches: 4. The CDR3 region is CSAPGQGETDTQYF. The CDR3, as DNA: TGCAGTGCTCCGGGACAGGGGGAGACAGATACGCAGTATTTT.

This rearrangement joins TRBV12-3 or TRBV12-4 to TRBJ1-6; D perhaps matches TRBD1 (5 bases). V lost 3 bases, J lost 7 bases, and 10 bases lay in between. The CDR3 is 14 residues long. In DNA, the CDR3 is TGTGCCAGCAGTTTGGGACCGAAGAATTCACCCCTCCACTTT. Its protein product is CASSLGPKNSPLHF.

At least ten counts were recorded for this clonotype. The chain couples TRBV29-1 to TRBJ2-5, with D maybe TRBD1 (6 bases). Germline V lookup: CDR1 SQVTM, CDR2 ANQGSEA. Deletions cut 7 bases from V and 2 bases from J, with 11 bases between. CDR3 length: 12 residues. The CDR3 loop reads CSAKGQQETQYF. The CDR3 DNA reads TGCAGCGCTAAGGGACAACAAGAGACCCAGTACTTC.

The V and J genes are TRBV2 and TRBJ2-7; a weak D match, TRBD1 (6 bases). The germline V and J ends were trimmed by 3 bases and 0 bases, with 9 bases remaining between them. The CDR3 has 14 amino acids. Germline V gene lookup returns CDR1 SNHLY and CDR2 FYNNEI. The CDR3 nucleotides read TGTGCCAGCAGTGAGCAGGGGATCTCCTACGAGCAGTACTTC. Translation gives CASSEQGISYEQYF. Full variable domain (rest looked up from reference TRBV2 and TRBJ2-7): EPEVTQTPSHQVTQMGQEVILRCVPISNHLYFYWYRQILGQKVEFLVSFYNNEISEKSEIFDDQFSVERPDGSNFTLKIRSTKLEDSAMYFCASSEQGISYEQYFGPGTRLTVT.

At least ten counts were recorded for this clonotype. The chain's CDR3 is CASSTHPGTSGDNEQFF. The DNA of the CDR3 is TGTGCCAGCAGTACCCACCCCGGGACTAGCGGAGATAATGAGCAGTTCTTC. The chain carries TRBV12-3 or TRBV12-4 and TRBJ2-1; 11 nucleotides match TRBD2. V lost 5 bases to trimming and J lost 7 bases; unmatched junction nucleotides: 13. This CDR3 region has 17 residues.

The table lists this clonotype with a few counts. The CDR3 region has the DNA TGCGCCAGCAGCACCGGGACAGGCCTATCCGAGCAGTACTTC. This gives the protein CASSTGTGLSEQYF. The chain recombines TRBV5-1 with TRBJ2-7, with TRBD1 matching over 8 bases. V shed 4 bases, J shed 6 bases, and the junction held 9 bases outside the gene matches. CDR1 is SGHRS and CDR2 is YFSETQ in the germline V gene. The CDR3 loop spans 14 amino acids.

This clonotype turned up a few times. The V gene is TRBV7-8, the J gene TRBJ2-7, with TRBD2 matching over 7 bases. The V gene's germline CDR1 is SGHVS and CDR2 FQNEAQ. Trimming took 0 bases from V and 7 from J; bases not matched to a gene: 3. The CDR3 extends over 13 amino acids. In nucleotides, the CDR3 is TGTGCCAGCAGCTTAGCGCGGGAGTATGAGCAGTACTTC. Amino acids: CASSLAREYEQYF.

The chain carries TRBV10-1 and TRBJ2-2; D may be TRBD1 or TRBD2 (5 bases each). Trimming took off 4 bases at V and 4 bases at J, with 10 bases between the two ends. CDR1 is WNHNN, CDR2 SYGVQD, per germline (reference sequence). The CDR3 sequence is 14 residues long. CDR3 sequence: CASSAGTITGELFF. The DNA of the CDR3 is TGCGCCAGCAGTGCAGGGACGATCACCGGGGAGCTGTTTTTT.

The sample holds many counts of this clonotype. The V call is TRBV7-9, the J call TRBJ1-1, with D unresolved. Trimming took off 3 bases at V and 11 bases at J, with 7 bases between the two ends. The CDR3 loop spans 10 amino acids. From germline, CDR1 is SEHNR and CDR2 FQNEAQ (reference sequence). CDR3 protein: CASSLGGAFF. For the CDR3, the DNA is TGTGCCAGCAGCTTGGGTGGGGCTTTCTTT.

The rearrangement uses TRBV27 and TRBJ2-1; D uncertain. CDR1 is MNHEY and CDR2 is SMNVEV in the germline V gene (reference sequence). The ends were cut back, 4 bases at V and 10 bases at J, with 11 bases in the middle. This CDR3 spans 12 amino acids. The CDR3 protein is CASSYPSREQFF. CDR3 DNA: TGTGCCAGCAGTTACCCCTCAAGAGAGCAGTTCTTC.